This is a list of T cell receptor beta chains from one sample in a study of regulatory T cells in long-lasting Graves disease. TCRdb called the multiplex PCR reads again in MiXCR, with one record for every CDR3 protein. The sample includes 500,000 to 700,000 distinct CDR3 sequences, about 15% of them seen just once. A further study also used this sample, focusing on T cells in Graves' hyperthyroidism and ophthalmopathy.

This sample comprised peripheral blood mononuclear cells (PBMCs), obtained at new diagnosis, from a patient treated with antithyroid drugs. The source of these receptors is a young woman with Graves disease. Each CDR3 is given with its conserved first and last residue. D genes are given only for firm matches. Size tells how often a clone was seen (once, few, many) or the class of an expanded clone, and some rows leave it out.

TGTGCCAGCAGCCGGCGGACTAGCTTCGACGAGCAGTACTTC	CASSRRTSFDEQYF	TRBV7-6	TRBJ2-7	few	TRBD2
TGCAGTGCTAGGCCGGGACAGGGGGCATGGAACACTGAAGCTTTCTTT	CSARPGQGAWNTEAFF	TRBV20-1	TRBJ1-1	many	TRBD1
TGTGCCAGCAGCTTAGACGGGACTGGGGCCAACGTCCTGACTTTC	CASSLDGTGANVLTF	TRBV7-9	TRBJ2-6	many	NA
TGTGCCAGCAGTGCGGTGACGGCTCGTGAAAAACTGTTTTTT	CASSAVTAREKLFF	TRBV2	TRBJ1-4	many	NA
TGTGCCAGCAGCTTATTGATCCTAGCGGGATACAATGAGCAGTTCTTC	CASSLLILAGYNEQFF	TRBV7-8	TRBJ2-1	many	TRBD2
TGTGCCAGCAGCCCCTCAGCGGGGTCTCGGAACACCGGGGAGCTGTTTTTT	CASSPSAGSRNTGELFF	TRBV25-1	TRBJ2-2	NA	TRBD2
TGCGCCAGCAGCGAACAGAACCCTAATGAAAAACTGTTTTTT	CASSEQNPNEKLFF	TRBV5-1	TRBJ1-4	few	NA
TGTGCCAGCAGCCTGAGGACAGGGGGCTTTCCCATGAACACTGAAGCTTTCTTT	CASSLRTGGFPMNTEAFF	TRBV28	TRBJ1-1	many	TRBD1
TGCAGTGCTAGAGATCGGCAGGGATGGCGCAATGAGCAGTTCTTC	CSARDRQGWRNEQFF	TRBV20-1	TRBJ2-1	many	NA
TGTGCCAGCAACTGGGGCTCCTACAATGAGCAGTTCTTC	CASNWGSYNEQFF	TRBV7-9	TRBJ2-1	many	NA
TGTGCCAGCAGCAACAGGGGAGCCGGAAACACCATATATTTT	CASSNRGAGNTIYF	TRBV12-3/TRBV12-4	TRBJ1-3	many	TRBD1
TGCAGCGTTGAAGCGGCCAGCCCTGAAGCTTTCTTT	CSVEAASPEAFF	TRBV29-1	TRBJ1-1	few	NA
TGTGCCAGCAGTCCCCTGGGAGCGGGGGTCTACAATGAGCAGTTCTTC	CASSPLGAGVYNEQFF	TRBV27	TRBJ2-1	many	TRBD2
TGTGCCAGCAGTTACTCGGAGCTCCGCACAGATACGCAGTATTTT	CASSYSELRTDTQYF	TRBV6-6	TRBJ2-3	many	NA
TGCAGTGCTAGAGGTAGCGGGAGTCAGGCAGATACGCAGTATTTT	CSARGSGSQADTQYF	TRBV20-1	TRBJ2-3	many	TRBD2
TGTGCCAGCAGTTACTCGATAGGGGGCAGACCTGAAGCTTTCTTT	CASSYSIGGRPEAFF	TRBV6-5	TRBJ1-1	NA	TRBD1
TGTGCCAGCAGCTCGGGGGGGAAGGCGAACACTGAAGCTTTCTTT	CASSSGGKANTEAFF	TRBV7-2	TRBJ1-1	many	NA
TGTGCCAGCAGCTTAGGAGCGGGGAGCTACACAGATACGCAGTATTTT	CASSLGAGSYTDTQYF	TRBV7-9	TRBJ2-3	NA	TRBD2
TGTGCCTGGAGCGTATCCGGAAACTATGGCTACACCTTC	CAWSVSGNYGYTF	TRBV30	TRBJ1-2	many	NA
TGTGCCAGCAGCTTTATAGGTGGGGTTGGTATTTCACCCCTCCACTTT	CASSFIGGVGISPLHF	TRBV28	TRBJ1-6	many	NA
TGCGCCAGCAGCACTCCGGGACAGCGGGAGACCCAGTACTTC	CASSTPGQRETQYF	TRBV5-1	TRBJ2-5	few	TRBD1
TGTGCCAGCAGTCGCAGAGACAGGAGTAATTCACCCCTCCACTTT	CASSRRDRSNSPLHF	TRBV12-3/TRBV12-4	TRBJ1-6	many	NA
TGTGCCAGCAGCTTTCGGGGTTACACTGAAGCTTTCTTT	CASSFRGYTEAFF	TRBV5-4	TRBJ1-1	many	NA
TGTGCCAGCAGTCCCCGACAGGGGGCCAAACAGCCCCAGCATTTT	CASSPRQGAKQPQHF	TRBV12-3/TRBV12-4	TRBJ1-5	NA	TRBD1
TGTGCCAGCAGTTTCTCGGGAGGTTTTAATGAAAAACTGTTTTTT	CASSFSGGFNEKLFF	TRBV28	TRBJ1-4	NA	NA
TGTGCCAGCAGTCGACAGGGAGGGACCCAGTACTTC	CASSRQGGTQYF	TRBV6-1	TRBJ2-5	few	NA
TGCAGCGGTAGCGGGCCTTCCTACGAGCAGTACTTC	CSGSGPSYEQYF	TRBV20-1	TRBJ2-7	few	TRBD2
TGTGCCAGTAGTATGACCACAGGGGGGCTCAATCAGCCCCAGCATTTT	CASSMTTGGLNQPQHF	TRBV19	TRBJ1-5	many	TRBD1
TGTGCCAGCCCAAGCGGGAGAGTTGGCAATGAGCAGTTCTTC	CASPSGRVGNEQFF	TRBV2	TRBJ2-1	many	TRBD2
TGTGCCAGCAGCCCTGATAGTGGGAGGAGGTCTGGGGCCAACGTCCTGACTTTC	CASSPDSGRRSGANVLTF	TRBV7-9	TRBJ2-6	few	NA
TGTGCCAGCAGCTCTGACAGGTGGTCAGATTCACCCCTCCACTTT	CASSSDRWSDSPLHF	TRBV7-8	TRBJ1-6	many	NA
TGCGCCAGCAGAGATGACAGCTATGAAGCTTTCTTT	CASRDDSYEAFF	TRBV5-1	TRBJ1-1	many	NA
TGCGCCAGCAGCCGCCGCCCGGAGGGAGAGACCCAGTACTTC	CASSRRPEGETQYF	TRBV4-1	TRBJ2-5	NA	NA
TGTGCCAGCAGTCAACAGGTCGGGGTGGGGTCCGGGGAGCTGTTTTTT	CASSQQVGVGSGELFF	TRBV12-3/TRBV12-4	TRBJ2-2	many	NA
TGCAGCGTTGATAGGGGGGGAAGCACAGATACGCAGTATTTT	CSVDRGGSTDTQYF	TRBV29-1	TRBJ2-3	few	NA
TGTGCCAGCACCCCCCTAGCGGGAGAGGTATACCAAGAGACCCAGTACTTC	CASTPLAGEVYQETQYF	TRBV28	TRBJ2-5	many	TRBD2
TGTGCCAGCAGCTACGGGCCCTCAGGTGGCGAGCAGTACTTC	CASSYGPSGGEQYF	TRBV11-1	TRBJ2-7	many	NA
TGTGCCAGCAGTTACGGGCGGGGGCTCCCAGATACGCAGTATTTT	CASSYGRGLPDTQYF	TRBV6-5	TRBJ2-3	NA	NA
TGTGCCAGCAGCTCCGACAGGGGCCCTCAGCCCCAGCATTTT	CASSSDRGPQPQHF	TRBV6-1	TRBJ1-5	few	TRBD1
TGTGCCAGCAGTGAAGCGATTGGGCCTTATGGCTACACCTTC	CASSEAIGPYGYTF	TRBV6-1	TRBJ1-2	NA	NA
TGTGCCAGCAGCTTAGAGGGCAGAGGGAGAGGCGAGCAGTACTTC	CASSLEGRGRGEQYF	TRBV7-9	TRBJ2-7	few	NA
TGTGCCAGTAGTGACTTTCTGGGGCCGAGCTCCTACAATGAGCAGTTCTTC	CASSDFLGPSSYNEQFF	TRBV19	TRBJ2-1	NA	NA
TGTGCCAGCGCCGACAGGGAAGAGACCCAGTACTTC	CASADREETQYF	TRBV18	TRBJ2-5	few	TRBD1